The source of this TCR beta chain is a study of cytomegalovirus exposure and HLA in healthy donors. The overall study: A prior analysis found 117 million unique TCR beta sequences from 150 million to 200 million T cells. Study observations and caveats: TCR beta sequences reportedly predicted the HLA-A and HLA-B alleles of most subjects accurately.

Primers for the PCR totalled 60 Vbeta and 13 Jbeta. Assay used: immunoSEQ multiplex PCR; TCRdb lists only in-frame clones, some missing. The repertoire holds about 130,000 clones, with over 70% as singletons. Notes on this clone: The antigen is undetermined.

Sequenced: PBMCs. The receptor comes from a woman between 35 and 50 years old in good health and CMV-seropositive.

The CDR3 DNA sequence: TGTGCCAGCCTAACCCGGGACTCTCGTAGACCATCCTATAATTCACCCCTCCACTTT. The encoded protein is CASLTRDSRRPSYNSPLHF. This chain links TRBV21-1 with TRBJ1-6. TRBV21-1 is a documented pseudogene. The CDR3 contains 19 residues.